This TCR beta chain was found in a study of tumor-infiltrating lymphocytes in primary liver carcinoma. The study co-extracted DNA and RNA from 20-30 mg of unsorted bulk tissue. TCR beta cDNA was made from around 460 ng total RNA with a constant-region primer. Construction of TCR beta libraries relied on three successive nested multiplex PCR rounds employing slightly modified ARM-PCR. Both of the initial two PCR rounds ran for around 9 cycles and employed TRBV1-TRBV30 forward primers alongside a C-beta reverse primer. One entry per CDR3 protein results from TCRdb running MiXCR on the multiplex PCR reads. The sample shows 80,000 to 100,000 distinct CDR3 sequences, around 68% of them seen only once. Note on this clonotype: At one end the junction does not follow the germline gene, possibly because of a read error.

The CDR3 runs 13 residues. CDR1 SGHAT and CDR2 FQDESV come from the germline V gene (reference sequence). The V call is TRBV11-1, the J call TRBJ2-5; possible D gene TRBD2, 5 bases. The TCR comes from a man aged 40-49 years with primary liver carcinoma and hepatitis B virus infection. Sample: tumor-adjacent normal liver tissue. The CDR3 sequence: CASSTMRDETRYF. The CDR3 DNA is TGTGCCAGCAGCACAATGAGGGATGAGACCCGGTACTTC.